Following are 23 T cell receptor beta chains from one sample sequenced in a study of blood T cell repertoires in COVID-19. Clones were read by immunoSEQ multiplex PCR, and TCRdb kept only the in-frame ones, dropping some. The data contain a few hundred thousand clones, 80% to 85% of them singletons. The sequencing input was PBMCs or T cells enriched from blood (not recorded which). These receptors all stem from a woman in her forties or fifties who had recovered from COVID-19.

This clone was picked up a small number of times. The CDR3 spells CSVDLVSEQFF. The CDR3 bases are TGCAGCGTTGATCTGGTTAGTGAGCAGTTCTTC. The gene calls are TRBV29-1 and TRBJ2-1; no firm D call. Trimming left V 3 bases short and J 9 bases short, with 9 bases between. This CDR3 is 11 amino acids long. Germline CDR1 SQVTM, CDR2 ANQGSEA.

The rearrangement links TRBV11-2 to TRBJ1-2; 7 bases align to TRBD1. The CDR3 contains 16 residues. Germline-derived CDR1 and CDR2 are SGHAT and FQNNGV. The ends lost 3 bases at V and 4 bases at J; junction bases unmatched: 11. CDR3 loop: CASSFSSGTALYGYTF. Written as DNA, the CDR3 is TGTGCCAGCAGCTTCTCCTCCGGGACAGCACTCTATGGCTACACCTTC.

The chain is built from TRBV5-1 and TRBJ1-3; D unresolved. Germline values: CDR1 SGHRS, CDR2 YFSETQ. The CDR3 sequence is 16 residues long. The V gene lost 1 base and the J gene lost 0 bases, with 11 bases spanning the gap. CDR3 DNA: TGCGCCAGCAGCTTGTACAGCCAACTCTCTGGAAACACCATATATTTT. Its protein is CASSLYSQLSGNTIYF.

The V and J genes are TRBV2 and TRBJ2-7, with TRBD1 as a possible D gene (5 bases). From germline, CDR1 is SNHLY and CDR2 FYNNEI. CDR3 length: 15 residues. Trimming took 6 bases from V and 1 from J, leaving 16 bases between them. The CDR3 nucleotides read TGTGCCAGCAGCGACCCCCAGGGTAGATCCTACGAGCAGTACTTC. This encodes CASSDPQGRSYEQYF.

The V and J genes are TRBV10-3 and TRBJ1-1; unclear D gene. The ends were cut back, 10 bases at V and 4 bases at J, with 13 bases in the middle. The CDR3 totals 12 residues. Germline assignment: CDR1 ENHRY and CDR2 SYGVKD. The CDR3 DNA reads TGTGCCACCCGCCCCCGGAGCACTGAAGCTTTCTTT. Translating it yields CATRPRSTEAFF.

This chain uses TRBV30 with TRBJ1-1; D unresolved. In germline, CDR1 is GTSNPN, CDR2 SVGIG (reference sequence). This CDR3 is built from 11 residues. With 4 bases removed from V and 7 bases from J, the gap between germline ends came to 10 bases. The CDR3 bases are TGTGCCTGGATTCTTGTCGGTGAAGCTTTCTTT. Protein product: CAWILVGEAFF. The full variable domain, its missing parts supplied by reference TRBV30 and TRBJ1-1, is SQTIHQWPATLVQPVGSPLSLECTVEGTSNPNLYWYRQAAGRGLQLLFYSVGIGQISSEVPQNLSASRPQDRQFILSSKKLLLSDSGFYLCAWILVGEAFFGQGTRLTVV.

V is TRBV19 and J is TRBJ1-3, with 12 nucleotides matching TRBD1. Germline CDR1 LNHDA, CDR2 SQIVND (reference sequence). The length of the CDR3 is 15 residues. V trimming: 3 bases; J trimming: 4 bases; junction bases outside the gene matches: 1. The CDR3 bases are TGTGCCAGTAGTATGGGACAGGGGGCGGGAAACACCATATATTTT. Translating gives CASSMGQGAGNTIYF.

The chain couples TRBV5-1 to TRBJ2-3; 7 bases map to TRBD2. With V trimmed by 1 base and J by 2 bases, 7 bases remained unmatched. CDR3 size: 16 residues. Germline lookup yields CDR1 SGHRS and CDR2 YFSETQ. The CDR3, as DNA: TGCGCCAGCAGCTTGCGGCCTAGCGGAAACACAGATACGCAGTATTTT. Translation gives CASSLRPSGNTDTQYF.

The rearrangement uses TRBV21-1 and TRBJ2-7; TRBD1, the table's D call, was not compared with the DNA. TRBV21-1 is classified as a pseudogene. This CDR3 contains 16 residues. Here the CDR3 reads CASSKETVQNRYEQYF. Written as DNA, the CDR3 is TGTGCCAGCAGCAAAGAGACTGTCCAAAACAGGTACGAGCAGTACTTC.

The rearrangement uses TRBV5-6 and TRBJ1-6; D is perhaps TRBD1 (6 bases). The CDR3 consists of 16 residues. Trimming left V 0 bases short and J 7 bases short, with 14 bases between. The germline V gene encodes CDR1 SGHDT and CDR2 YYEEEE. The CDR3 nucleotides read TGTGCCAGCAGCTTGGGTGGTGGGGGCAGGAATTCACCCCTCCACTTT. Encoded protein: CASSLGGGGRNSPLHF.

V usage is TRBV15 and J usage is TRBJ2-2, with D possibly being TRBD1 (6 bases). CDR1 is LNHNV, CDR2 YYDKDF, per germline (reference sequence). Trimming left V 6 bases short and J 4 bases short, with 18 bases between. The CDR3 length is 16 residues. The CDR3 DNA reads as TGTGCCACCAGAATCTCAGGGGTGGGTGCCACCGGGGAGCTGTTTTTT. Translated: CATRISGVGATGELFF.

The V gene is TRBV7-8, the J gene TRBJ1-3, with 9 nucleotides matching TRBD1. After removal of 1 base from V and 4 bases from J, the junction contained 5 bases not matched to a gene. This CDR3 region has 16 residues. CDR1 is SGHVS, CDR2 FQNEAQ, per germline. The chain's CDR3 is CASSLDRGLLGNTIYF. The CDR3 DNA is TGTGCCAGCAGCTTAGACAGGGGGCTTTTGGGAAACACCATATATTTT.

The rearrangement links TRBV3-1 (or the pseudogene TRBV3-2) to TRBJ1-1; TRBD1 is a possible D gene (6 bases). Germline V gives CDR1 LGHDT, CDR2 YNNKEL (reference sequence). Trimming took 5 bases from V and 6 from J, leaving 16 bases between them. The CDR3 is 14 amino acids. CDR3 sequence: CASSIQGRGAEAFF. The CDR3 DNA reads TGTGCCAGCAGCATACAGGGCCGGGGGGCTGAAGCTTTCTTT.

This clone was counted a few times. This rearrangement joins TRBV27 to TRBJ2-7; 7 positions match TRBD2. With 0 bases clipped from V and 4 bases from J, the junction kept 6 bases outside the gene matches. In germline, CDR1 is MNHEY, CDR2 SMNVEV (reference sequence). The CDR3 totals 15 residues. CDR3 sequence: CASSLSWASGYEQYF. The CDR3 DNA reads TGTGCCAGCAGTTTATCTTGGGCTAGCGGATACGAGCAGTACTTC.

The chain recombines TRBV3-1 (or the pseudogene TRBV3-2) with TRBJ1-1; TRBD1 matches 9 bases. V was clipped by 0 bases and J by 7 bases; unmatched bases: 6. CDR3 length: 15 amino acids. The germline gives CDR1 LGHDT, CDR2 YNNKEL (reference sequence). Here the CDR3 reads CASSQDFGTGIEAFF. For the CDR3, the DNA is TGTGCCAGCAGCCAAGATTTTGGGACAGGGATTGAAGCTTTCTTT.

The chain employs TRBV5-1 and TRBJ2-2, with TRBD1 identical over 7 bases. The V segment lost 4 bases and the J segment 4 bases; nucleotides outside the gene matches: 22. CDR3 length: 20 amino acids. The germline gives CDR1 SGHRS, CDR2 YFSETQ. As DNA, the CDR3 is TGCGCCAGCAGCAAAGCGACAGGGACACTATCGGAATCCATCACCGGGGAGCTGTTTTTT. This codes for CASSKATGTLSESITGELFF.

This clone was seen only a few times. The chain uses TRBV30 and TRBJ1-2; D is unresolved. The CDR3 spans 17 residues. Trimming cost V 0 bases and J 7 bases, with 24 bases left between them. Germline CDR1 reads GTSNPN; CDR2 reads SVGIG (reference sequence). This chain's CDR3 is CAWSVKKGRGDSSGYTF. In nucleotides, the CDR3 is TGTGCCTGGAGTGTGAAAAAGGGCCGGGGAGATAGTAGTGGCTACACCTTC.

The gene calls are TRBV30 and TRBJ2-5, with 10 bases aligning to TRBD2. The J segment lost 4 bases and the V segment lost 1 base, leaving 6 bases of the junction unmatched. CDR1 and CDR2 from the germline V gene are GTSNPN and SVGIG (reference sequence). The length of the CDR3 is 15 residues. The CDR3 sequence: CAWSGGASGRETQYF. In DNA, the CDR3 is TGTGCCTGGAGTGGGGGGGCTAGCGGGAGAGAGACCCAGTACTTC.

This clone was detected only a few times. The chain carries TRBV11-1 and TRBJ2-3; D is ambiguous. Germline lookup yields CDR1 SGHAT and CDR2 FQDESV (reference sequence). The CDR3 length is 17 residues. Trimming removed 0 bases from V and 0 bases from J, with 13 bases in between. CDR3 residues: CASSLASGRSSTDTQYF. The DNA for the CDR3 is TGTGCCAGCAGCTTAGCGTCAGGCAGATCTAGCACAGATACGCAGTATTTT.

The rearrangement links TRBV27 to TRBJ2-1; 10 bases agree with TRBD2. Per germline, CDR1 MNHEY and CDR2 SMNVEV (reference sequence). The length of the CDR3 is 16 residues. Germline trimming cut 1 base from V and 4 bases from J; bases unmatched to any gene: 4. DNA for the CDR3: TGTGCCAGCAGTTTATACTGGACTAGCGGATACAATGAGCAGTTCTTC. Protein product: CASSLYWTSGYNEQFF.

The chain links TRBV5-1 to TRBJ2-7, with 7 bases matching TRBD2. CDR3 size: 13 residues. Germline V gene data show CDR1 as SGHRS and CDR2 as YFSETQ. The V segment lost 5 bases and the J segment 4 bases; nucleotides outside the gene matches: 6. CDR3 residues: CASRAGVGYEQYF. CDR3 DNA: TGCGCCAGCAGGGCGGGAGTGGGGTACGAGCAGTACTTC.

The rearrangement uses TRBV7-2 and TRBJ2-1; the match to TRBD1 covers 9 bases. J gave up 2 bases and V 5 bases, and 1 base lay outside the gene matches. Per the germline V gene, CDR1 is SGHTA and CDR2 is FQGNSA. The CDR3 extends over 14 amino acids. CDR3 DNA: TGTGCCAGCAGCCGGGACAGGGCCTACAATGAGCAGTTCTTC. Residues: CASSRDRAYNEQFF.

Turning to this clone: Other DNA sequences in this sample translate to the same CDR3. J is TRBJ1-2 and V is TRBV5-6; possible D gene TRBD1, 6 bases. Germline-derived CDR1 and CDR2 are SGHDT and YYEEEE. The CDR3 runs to 13 residues. The ends were cut back, 0 bases at V and 4 bases at J, with 7 bases in the middle. Written as DNA, the CDR3 is TGTGCCAGCAGCTTGGGAGGGGGCTATGGCTACACCTTC. It yields the protein CASSLGGGYGYTF.